The sequence of this T cell receptor beta chain was determined in a study of monozygotic twins with inflammatory bowel disease (dated by TCRdb to between 2017 and 2020). Background for the entire study: A total of 28 monozygotic twin pairs were included in the full study, comprising nine German pairs (four IBD-concordant, five IBD-discordant) and 19 IBD-discordant Danish pairs. Each individual had, on average, about 151 000 unique TCRalpha sequences and 181 000 unique TCRbeta sequences available for analysis. Disease-associated traits were sought mainly through comparisons between IBD patients and their genetically identical healthy co-twins within discordant pairs.

What the work shows at the level of the full study, not this receptor alone: Background noise and inter-individual variability may have been introduced into the repertoires by the differing immunosuppressive treatments among patients. Measured by the inverse Simpson index, TCRbeta repertoire diversity was lower in IBD patients than in their healthy co-twins. The analysis was unable to tell apart different T cell subtypes. Compared with healthy twins, IBD patients had fewer clonotypes in common with other individuals, a difference most pronounced in patients showing signs of disease activity. No single strong signal or clonotype linked to IBD turned up in the results, so the idea that one exists was not supported. Repertoire similarity did not differ between concordant and discordant twins, possibly due to limited statistical power.

Libraries were made using 5' RACE. The input for every TCR library was around 4,000 ng of total RNA. For each sample, cDNA was synthesized in eight separate reactions using SMARTScribe reverse transcriptase. During cDNA synthesis, template switching was used to introduce unique molecular identifiers that contained a 6-nucleotide sample barcode. Amplification of TCRalpha and TCRbeta cDNA involved two nested PCRs of 16 and 9 cycles, and each PCR was followed by bead purification. Before amplification, the cDNA was treated with uracil DNA-glycosylase and purified using the QIAquick PCR purification kit. The second PCR was the step at which Illumina TruSeq-compatible adapters and sample-specific barcodes were added. TapeStation and Qubit were used to check library quality and concentration, and about 5 ng of each library was pooled. The pooled libraries were sequenced with 2 x 100 bp reads and custom sequencing primers on an Illumina HiSeq2500 single-index Rapid Run. Under the source paper's analysis protocol: UMI-based consensus assembly with MiGEC version 1.2.6 was used to correct PCR and sequencing errors. V(D)J alignment, clonotype assembly and CDR3 extraction were performed with MiXCR version 2.1.1. To normalise gene usage, clonotype sharing and MAIT/NKT TCR abundance, the top 1000, 10 000 and 20 000 clonotypes in each sample were analysed. Diversity was computed as the inverse Simpson index with the vegan R package after downsampling to 27 000 UMIs. Paired Mann-Whitney U tests were applied to discordant twin pairs, with Benjamini-Hochberg correction for multiple testing. Through TCRdb reprocessing, the reads give one entry per CDR3 protein sequence; DNA is omitted. It is TCRdb's table, rather than the study itself, that gives the V and J calls and clone size. Per the sample table, the count is approximately 160,000 distinct CDR3 sequences. The ten largest clones capture 7.4% of the sample.

From each donor, a 2.5 ml peripheral blood sample was collected into PAXgene tubes and kept at -80 degrees C. Without any T cell sorting, total RNA was extracted from whole blood using the PAXgene blood miRNA kit on an automated QIAcube. Peripheral blood from monozygotic twin pairs, either concordant or discordant for inflammatory bowel disease, underwent deep TCRalpha and TCRbeta repertoire profiling that used unique molecular barcoding. Smoking habits were recorded for all twin pairs, and individuals were classified as current, former or never smokers. Details on this clonotype: Its antigen remains unidentified.

The material sequenced was blood. The TCR originated in a human donor with ulcerative colitis or Crohn's disease, or a healthy co-twin of an affected twin (not recorded which).

The CDR3 loop reads CASSRIGRRPLHF. Recombination linked TRBV3-1 to TRBJ1-6; TCRdb designates TRBD1, a call that cannot be tested without DNA. The germline V gene (reference sequence) specifies LGHDT as CDR1 and YNNKEL as CDR2. The CDR3 runs 13 amino acids, cysteine and phenylalanine included. No nucleotide data were recorded.